These T cell receptor beta chains were read from a single sample in a study of shared clonotypes between healthy human individuals. Using immunoSEQ multiplex PCR, the repertoire was profiled, and TCRdb retains in-frame clones only, with some absent. The table shows some 600,000 clones, with roughly 96% occurring only once. The specimen sequenced was naive CD8+ T cells sorted from blood. All receptors derive from a woman aged 30 to 39 in good health. The CDR3 runs from the conserved cysteine through the conserved F or W. Fields, in order: J gene, D gene, clone size, V gene, CDR3 DNA, CDR3 protein. The D gene is left open where the match is weak. For some rows the clone size is stated as once, few or many, or as a class when expanded; others skip it.

TRBJ2-1	TRBD2	.	TRBV28	TGTGCCAGCACCCCCGGACTAGGCCCCATCAATGAGCAGTTCTTC	CASTPGLGPINEQFF
TRBJ2-1	.	.	TRBV28	TGTGCCAGCAGTTTAAGGACTGGGGGGCACAATGAGCAGTTCTTC	CASSLRTGGHNEQFF
TRBJ1-5	.	.	TRBV28	TGTGCCAGCAGGGCAGGGTCCAGCAATCAGCCCCAGCATTTT	CASRAGSSNQPQHF
TRBJ2-7	TRBD2	.	TRBV10-1	TGCGCCAGCAAGATTCGACTAGCGGGAAACTACGAGCAGTACTTC	CASKIRLAGNYEQYF
TRBJ2-2	.	.	TRBV7-9	TGTGCCAGCAGCCCGAGTACGGGATGGAACACCGGGGAGCTGTTTTTT	CASSPSTGWNTGELFF
TRBJ2-7	.	.	TRBV28	TGTGCCAGCAGTTCCTTCCGTATATCCTTAGGCTACGAGCAGTACTTC	CASSSFRISLGYEQYF
TRBJ2-6	.	once	TRBV19	TGTGCCAGTAGTTACACCCCCGCGGGGGCTCGCTCTGGGGCCAACGTCCTGACTTTC	CASSYTPAGARSGANVLTF
TRBJ2-5	.	.	TRBV7-7	TGTGCCAGCAGCTGGGTTGGACTGGACAGCTCCTTGGCCCAGTACTTC	CASSWVGLDSSLAQYF
TRBJ2-7	.	.	TRBV5-1	TGCGCCAGCAGCTTGTACCCGAGGACAGATTCCTACGAGCAGTACTTC	CASSLYPRTDSYEQYF
TRBJ2-3	.	.	TRBV9	TGTGCCAGCAGCCTTAGCGGAGGTGGGACAGATACGCAGTATTTT	CASSLSGGGTDTQYF
TRBJ2-5	TRBD1	.	TRBV5-8	TGTGCCAGCAGCCCCGAATATTTAGACAGGGGCGGGGAGACCCAGTACTTC	CASSPEYLDRGGETQYF
TRBJ2-1	.	.	TRBV27	TGTGCCAGCAGCGATATGGGTGAGCAGTTCTTC	CASSDMGEQFF
TRBJ2-1	.	.	TRBV19	TGTGCCAGTACCCGCGGTGATTTTGGGTACTCCTACAATGAGCAGTTCTTC	CASTRGDFGYSYNEQFF
TRBJ2-5	TRBD2	.	TRBV5-6	TGTGCCAGCAGCTTGATGACTAGCGGCCAAGAGACCCAGTACTTC	CASSLMTSGQETQYF
TRBJ2-1	.	.	TRBV5-1	TGCGCCAGCAGCTTGGAGGTCAGCTACAATGAGCAGTTCTTC	CASSLEVSYNEQFF
TRBJ2-1	.	.	TRBV27	TGTGCCAGCAGTTATCAGGGAAACGAGCAGTTCTTC	CASSYQGNEQFF
TRBJ1-6	.	.	TRBV5-1	TGCGCCAGCAGCTTGGATGAGTTATCACCCCTCCACTTT	CASSLDELSPLHF
TRBJ2-1	.	once	TRBV9	TGTGCCAGCAGCTTAGACCGGGAACAGCAGTTCTTC	CASSLDREQQFF
TRBJ2-1	TRBD2	.	TRBV4-1	TGCGCCAGCAGCCAGCTAGCGGGAGCGCTCAATGAGCAGTTCTTC	CASSQLAGALNEQFF
TRBJ2-1	TRBD1	once	TRBV27	TGTGCCAGCAGCGTGGGGGACAGGGAACATGATGAGCAGTTCTTC	CASSVGDREHDEQFF